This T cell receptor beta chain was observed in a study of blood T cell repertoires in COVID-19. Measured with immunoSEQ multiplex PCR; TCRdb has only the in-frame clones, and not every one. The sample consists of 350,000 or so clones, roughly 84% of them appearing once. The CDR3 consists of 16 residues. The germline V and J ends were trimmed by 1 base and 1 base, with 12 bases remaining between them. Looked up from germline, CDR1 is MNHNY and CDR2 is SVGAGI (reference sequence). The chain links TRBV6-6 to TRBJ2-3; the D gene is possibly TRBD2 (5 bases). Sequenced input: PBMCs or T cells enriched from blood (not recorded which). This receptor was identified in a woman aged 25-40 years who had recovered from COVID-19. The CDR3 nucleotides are TGTGCCAGCAGTTACTTGGAGGAATTGGGCACAGATACGCAGTATTTT. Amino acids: CASSYLEELGTDTQYF.